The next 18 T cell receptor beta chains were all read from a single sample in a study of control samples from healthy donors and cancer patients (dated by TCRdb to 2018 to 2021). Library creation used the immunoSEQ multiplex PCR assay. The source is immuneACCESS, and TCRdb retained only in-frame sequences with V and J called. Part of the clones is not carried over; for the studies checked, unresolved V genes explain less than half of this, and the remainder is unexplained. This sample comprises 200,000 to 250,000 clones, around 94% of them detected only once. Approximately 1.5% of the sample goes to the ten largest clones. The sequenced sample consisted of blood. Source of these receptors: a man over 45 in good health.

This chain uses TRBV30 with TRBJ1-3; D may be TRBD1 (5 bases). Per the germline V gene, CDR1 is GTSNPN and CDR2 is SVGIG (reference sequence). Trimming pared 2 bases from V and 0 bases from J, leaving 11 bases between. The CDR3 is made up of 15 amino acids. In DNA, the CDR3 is TGTGCCTGGAGTCAAGGGGCCGCCTCTGGAAACACCATATATTTT. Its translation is CAWSQGAASGNTIYF.

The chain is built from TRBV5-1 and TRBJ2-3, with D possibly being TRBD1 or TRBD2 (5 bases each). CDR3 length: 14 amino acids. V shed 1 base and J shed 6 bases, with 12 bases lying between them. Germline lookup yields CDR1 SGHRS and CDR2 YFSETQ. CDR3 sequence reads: CASSLLGVEDTQYF. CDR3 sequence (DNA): TGCGCCAGCAGCTTGTTGGGGGTTGAGGATACGCAGTATTTT.

The CDR3 DNA is TGTGCCAGCAGTTTAGGGGAGGAGCAGTACGTC. It is translated as CASSLGEEQYV. This chain uses TRBV28 with TRBJ2-7; a possible D gene is TRBD2 (5 bases). Germline V lookup: CDR1 MDHEN, CDR2 SYDVKM. This CDR3 has 11 residues. Trimming took off 2 bases at V and 7 bases at J, with 6 bases between the two ends.

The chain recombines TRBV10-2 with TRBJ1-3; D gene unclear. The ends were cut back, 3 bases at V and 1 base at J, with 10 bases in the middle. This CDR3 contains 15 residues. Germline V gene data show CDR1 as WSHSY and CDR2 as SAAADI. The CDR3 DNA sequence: TGCGCCAGCAGTGAAAGGGTTCTGTCTGGAAACACCATATATTTT. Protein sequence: CASSERVLSGNTIYF.

This CDR3 reads CASSSLDRGRETQYF. CDR3 DNA: TGTGCCAGCAGTTCTTTGGACAGGGGAAGGGAGACCCAGTACTTC. This rearrangement joins TRBV14 to TRBJ2-5, with 9 bases identical to TRBD1. Germline values: CDR1 SGHDN, CDR2 FVKESK. This CDR3 is built from 15 residues. The V segment lost 6 bases and the J segment 5 bases; nucleotides outside the gene matches: 10.

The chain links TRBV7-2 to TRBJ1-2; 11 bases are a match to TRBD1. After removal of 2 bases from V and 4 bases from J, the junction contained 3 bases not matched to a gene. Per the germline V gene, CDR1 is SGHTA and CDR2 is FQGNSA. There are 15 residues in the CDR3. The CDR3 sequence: CASSLQGTGGYGYTF. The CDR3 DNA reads TGTGCCAGCAGCTTACAAGGGACAGGGGGCTATGGCTACACCTTC.

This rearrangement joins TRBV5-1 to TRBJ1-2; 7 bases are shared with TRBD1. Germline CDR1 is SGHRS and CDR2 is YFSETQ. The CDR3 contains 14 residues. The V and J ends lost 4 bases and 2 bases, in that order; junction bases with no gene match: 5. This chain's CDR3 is CASSGGQPNYGYTF. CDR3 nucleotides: TGCGCCAGCAGCGGGGGACAGCCGAACTATGGCTACACCTTC.

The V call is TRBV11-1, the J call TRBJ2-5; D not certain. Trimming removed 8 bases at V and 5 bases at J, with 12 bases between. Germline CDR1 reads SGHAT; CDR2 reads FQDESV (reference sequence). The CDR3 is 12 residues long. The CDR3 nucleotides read TGTGCCAGCTCAAAGGTTGGGGAGACCCAGTACTTC. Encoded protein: CASSKVGETQYF.

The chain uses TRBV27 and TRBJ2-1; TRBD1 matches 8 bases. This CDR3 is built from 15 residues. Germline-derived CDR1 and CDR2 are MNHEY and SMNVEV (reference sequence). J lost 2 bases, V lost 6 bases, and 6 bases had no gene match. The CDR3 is CASSSWTGTYNEQFF. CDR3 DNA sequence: TGTGCCAGCAGCTCGTGGACAGGGACCTACAATGAGCAGTTCTTC.

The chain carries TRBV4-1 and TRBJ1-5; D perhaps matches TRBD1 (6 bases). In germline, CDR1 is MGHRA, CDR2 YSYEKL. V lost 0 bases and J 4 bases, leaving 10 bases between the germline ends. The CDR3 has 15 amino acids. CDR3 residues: CASSQEGAGNQPQHF. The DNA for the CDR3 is TGCGCCAGCAGCCAAGAGGGGGCAGGAAATCAGCCCCAGCATTTT.

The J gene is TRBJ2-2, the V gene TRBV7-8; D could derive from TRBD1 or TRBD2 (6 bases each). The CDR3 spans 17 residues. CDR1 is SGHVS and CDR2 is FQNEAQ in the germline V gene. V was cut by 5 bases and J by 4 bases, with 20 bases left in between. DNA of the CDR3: TGTGCCAGCAGCCCGGAGGGGGGCCCTTGGGGCACCGGGGAGCTGTTTTTT. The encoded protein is CASSPEGGPWGTGELFF. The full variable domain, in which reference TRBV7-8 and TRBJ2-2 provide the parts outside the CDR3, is GAGVSQSPRYKVAKRGQDVALRCDPISGHVSLFWYQQALGQGPEFLTYFQNEAQLDKSGLPSDRFFAERPEGSVSTLKIQRTQQEDSAVYLCASSPEGGPWGTGELFFGEGSRLTVL.

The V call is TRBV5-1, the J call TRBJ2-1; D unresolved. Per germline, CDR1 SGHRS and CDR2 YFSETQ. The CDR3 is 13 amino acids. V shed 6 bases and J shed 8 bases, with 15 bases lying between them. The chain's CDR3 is CASMWGFGDEQFF. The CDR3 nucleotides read TGCGCCAGCATGTGGGGTTTTGGTGATGAGCAGTTCTTC. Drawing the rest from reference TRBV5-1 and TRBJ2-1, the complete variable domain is KAGVTQTPRYLIKTRGQQVTLSCSPISGHRSVSWYQQTPGQGLQFLFEYFSETQRNKGNFPGRFSGRQFSNSRSEMNVSTLELGDSALYLCASMWGFGDEQFFGPGTRLTVL.

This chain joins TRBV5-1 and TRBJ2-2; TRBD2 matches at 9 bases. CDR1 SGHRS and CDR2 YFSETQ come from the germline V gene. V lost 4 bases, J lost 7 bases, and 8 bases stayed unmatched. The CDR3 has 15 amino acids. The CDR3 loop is CASSTGTSRLGELFF. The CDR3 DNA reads TGCGCCAGCAGCACCGGGACTAGCCGTCTCGGGGAGCTGTTTTTT.

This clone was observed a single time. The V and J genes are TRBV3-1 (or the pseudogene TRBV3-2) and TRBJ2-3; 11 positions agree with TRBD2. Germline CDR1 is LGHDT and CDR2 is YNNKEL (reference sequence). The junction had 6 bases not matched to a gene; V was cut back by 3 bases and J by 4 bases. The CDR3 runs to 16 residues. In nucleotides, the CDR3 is TGTGCCAGCAGCCACTTAGCGGGGGGGCAGGCAGATACGCAGTATTTT. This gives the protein CASSHLAGGQADTQYF.

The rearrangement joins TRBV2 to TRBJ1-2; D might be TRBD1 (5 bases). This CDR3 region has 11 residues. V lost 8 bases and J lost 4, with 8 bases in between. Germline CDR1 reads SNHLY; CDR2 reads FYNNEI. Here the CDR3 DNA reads TGTGCCAGCGGACAAGCCTATGGCTACACCTTC. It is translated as CASGQAYGYTF.

The CDR3 spells CASSLVLGNTIYF. The CDR3 DNA reads TGTGCCAGCAGTCTTGTACTTGGAAACACCATATATTTT. The genes are TRBV3-1 (or the pseudogene TRBV3-2) and TRBJ1-3; the D is unclear. The CDR3 contains 13 residues. Trimming removed 6 bases from V and 3 bases from J, with 9 bases in between. CDR1 and CDR2 from the germline V gene are LGHDT and YNNKEL (reference sequence).

CDR3 DNA: TGTGCCAGCAGCTTAGCGACCGGGACAGGGAAATACAATGAGCAGTTCTTC. This gives the protein CASSLATGTGKYNEQFF. The chain combines TRBV7-2 with TRBJ2-1; 9 nucleotides agree with TRBD1. The germline V gene encodes CDR1 SGHTA and CDR2 FQGNSA. The V gene end was trimmed by 0 bases and the J gene end by 4 bases; junction bases not matched to a gene: 7. This CDR3 comprises 17 residues.

The CDR3 loop is CASTGTVRTYEQYV. The CDR3, as DNA: TGTGCCAGCACTGGGACGGTGAGGACCTACGAGCAGTACGTC. The V call is TRBV2, the J call TRBJ2-7, with D perhaps assigned TRBD1 or TRBD2 (5 bases each). Per germline, CDR1 SNHLY and CDR2 FYNNEI. V was clipped by 7 bases and J by 2 bases, with 15 bases between them. The CDR3 runs 14 residues.